This T cell receptor beta chain was sequenced in a study of shared clonotypes between healthy human individuals. Study-level information: Three plates each covered CD4 naive and memory; CD8 naive two, CD8 memory one. Findings of the study overall: Sharing across four donors was highest in naive CD4 (roughly 5%) and lowest in memory CD8 (roughly 0.4%).

The CDR3 is made up of 16 amino acids. V lost 6 bases, J lost 4 bases, and 18 bases lay in between. Germline V gene sequence: CDR1 LNHDA, CDR2 SQIVND (reference sequence). Clones were read by immunoSEQ multiplex PCR, and TCRdb kept only the in-frame ones, dropping some. The sample has nearly 1 million clones, less than 85% seen once. This clone was seen a single time. Its target is unknown. The specimen was memory CD4+ T cells sorted from blood. The subset denotes: CD45RA-negative fraction. The receptor comes from a man aged 18 to 29 in good health. The chain is built from TRBV19 and TRBJ2-2; the D call may be TRBD1 or TRBD2 (5 bases each). The CDR3, as DNA: TGTGCCAGTAGGGGGACCCTCCCTGGGGGCACCGGGGAGCTGTTTTTT. Its protein is CASRGTLPGGTGELFF.